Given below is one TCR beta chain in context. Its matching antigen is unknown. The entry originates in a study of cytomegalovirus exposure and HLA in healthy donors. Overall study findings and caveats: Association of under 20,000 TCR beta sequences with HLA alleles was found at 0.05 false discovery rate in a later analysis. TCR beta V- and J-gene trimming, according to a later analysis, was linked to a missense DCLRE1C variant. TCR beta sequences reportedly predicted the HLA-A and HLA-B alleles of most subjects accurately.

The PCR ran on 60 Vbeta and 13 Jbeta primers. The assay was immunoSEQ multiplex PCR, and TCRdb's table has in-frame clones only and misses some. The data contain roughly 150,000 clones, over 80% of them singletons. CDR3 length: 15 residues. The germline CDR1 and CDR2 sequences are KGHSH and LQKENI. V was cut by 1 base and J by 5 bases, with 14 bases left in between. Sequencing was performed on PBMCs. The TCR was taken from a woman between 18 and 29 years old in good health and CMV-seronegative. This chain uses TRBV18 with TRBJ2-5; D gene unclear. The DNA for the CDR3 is TGTGCCAGCTCACCACTAGACGCCCTCGGGGAGACCCAGTACTTC. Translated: CASSPLDALGETQYF.